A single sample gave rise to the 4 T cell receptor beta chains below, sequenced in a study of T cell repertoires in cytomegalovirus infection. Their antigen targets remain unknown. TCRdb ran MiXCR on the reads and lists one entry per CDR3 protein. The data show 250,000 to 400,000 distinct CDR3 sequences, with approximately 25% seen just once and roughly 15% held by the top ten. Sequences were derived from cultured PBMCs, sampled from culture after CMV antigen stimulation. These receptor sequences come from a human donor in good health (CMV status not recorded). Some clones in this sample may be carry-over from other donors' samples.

The CDR3 DNA reads as TGTGCCAGCAGTAGGACTAGCGGGGCCACGTCCTACAATGAGCAGTTCTTC. As protein: CASSRTSGATSYNEQFF. The chain is built from TRBV6-6 and TRBJ2-1; 12 bases line up with TRBD2. From germline, CDR1 is MNHNY and CDR2 SVGAGI (reference sequence). V trimming: 5 bases; J trimming: 1 base; junction bases outside the gene matches: 6. The CDR3 sequence is 17 residues long.

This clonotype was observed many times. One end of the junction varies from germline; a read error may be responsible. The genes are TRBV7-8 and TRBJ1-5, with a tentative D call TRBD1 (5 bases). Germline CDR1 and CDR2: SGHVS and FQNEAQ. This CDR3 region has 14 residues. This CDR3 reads CASSLAQTWMGQVF. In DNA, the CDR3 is TGTGCCAGCAGCTTAGCCCAAACCTGGATGGGGCAGGTATTT.

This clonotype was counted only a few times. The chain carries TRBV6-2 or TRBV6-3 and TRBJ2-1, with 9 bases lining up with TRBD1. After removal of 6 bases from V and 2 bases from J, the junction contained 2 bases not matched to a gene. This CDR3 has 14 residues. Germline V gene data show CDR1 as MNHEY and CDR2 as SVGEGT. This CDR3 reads CASRTGGAYNEQFF. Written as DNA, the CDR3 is TGTGCCAGCAGAACAGGGGGCGCCTACAATGAGCAGTTCTTC.

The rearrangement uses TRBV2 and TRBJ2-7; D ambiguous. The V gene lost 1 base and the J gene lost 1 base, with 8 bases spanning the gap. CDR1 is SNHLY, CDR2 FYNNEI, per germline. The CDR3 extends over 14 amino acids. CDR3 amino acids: CASSEEGWSYEQYF. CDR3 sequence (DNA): TGTGCCAGCAGTGAAGAGGGCTGGTCCTACGAGCAGTACTTC.